This TCR beta chain emerged from a study of T cells after yellow fever vaccination. As to this clonotype: Its antigen is unidentified.

Germline CDR1 SGHRS, CDR2 YFSETQ. Trimming took off 4 bases at V and 5 bases at J, with 16 bases between the two ends. The CDR3 is made up of 14 amino acids. Study-level points and caveats: On re-exposure, the response was weaker but peaked faster, at day 5 versus 15.

MiXCR was run by TCRdb on the 5' RACE reads, yielding one entry per CDR3 protein. The sample carries 300,000 or so distinct CDR3 sequences, under 5% recorded once. The sequence was collected from a man between 18 and 29 years old who received the YFV17D yellow fever vaccine. The chain links TRBV5-1 to TRBJ2-7; either TRBD1 or TRBD2 may fit D (6 bases each). The specimen was PBMCs, collected 5 days after the yellow fever booster vaccination. CDR3 region: CASSHNPGEDEQYV. As DNA, the CDR3 is TGCGCCAGCAGCCACAATCCAGGGGAGGACGAGCAGTACGTC.